Given below is one T cell receptor (beta chain) in context. Antigen specificity is unknown. The junction had 9 bases not matched to a gene; V was cut back by 0 bases and J by 0 bases. Germline V gene lookup returns CDR1 LGHNA and CDR2 YSLEER. CDR3 size: 18 residues. This sample was taken from a study of T-cell memory formation after mild COVID-19. Study-wide results and caveats: Second-wave clones peaking on day 37 lacked confirmed SARS-CoV-2 specificity. Pre-infection memory already had some responding clones, implying cross-reactive memory joined.

TCRdb re-analysed the 5' RACE reads in MiXCR, keeping a single row per CDR3 protein. Of over 400,000 distinct CDR3 sequences in the sample, 20% to 30% were seen once. The chain is built from TRBV4-3 and TRBJ2-3; 7 bases align to TRBD2. This TCR was sampled from an adult woman who had mild COVID-19 (a few samples of this study predate the infection). Cell type and time point are not known. The sequencing sample was made of PBMCs or a T cell subset sorted from them (not recorded which). CDR3 sequence: CASSQDRQRGGSTDTQYF. The CDR3 bases are TGCGCCAGCAGCCAAGATCGCCAGCGGGGAGGGAGCACAGATACGCAGTATTTT.